The 3 T cell receptor beta chains below all came from one sample that was sequenced in a study of sequential checkpoint blockade in melanoma. Using immunoSEQ multiplex PCR, the repertoire was profiled, and TCRdb retains in-frame clones only, with some absent. The data contain thousands of clones, 25% to 30% of them singletons. The treatment is: randomized to nivolumab then ipilimumab (arm A) or the reverse (arm B). The sample consisted of tumor tissue (inferred from file names), taken from a patient given nivolumab and ipilimumab in sequence. These receptors originate from a human donor with melanoma.

The rearrangement joins TRBV18 to TRBJ2-3; D gene ambiguous. Germline V gene sequence: CDR1 KGHSH, CDR2 LQKENI. The CDR3 extends over 14 amino acids. Trimming cost V 4 bases and J 4 bases, with 12 bases left between them. CDR3 sequence: CASSREFTADTQYF. CDR3 DNA sequence: TGTGCCAGCTCACGAGAGTTTACCGCAGATACGCAGTATTTT.

This clone showed up many times. The chain employs TRBV6-8 and TRBJ2-1; possibly TRBD2 for D (5 bases). Germline CDR1 MNHGY, CDR2 SAAAGT. This CDR3 region has 12 residues. Trimming pared 10 bases from V and 8 bases from J, leaving 15 bases between. The CDR3 loop is CAIRNIAYEQFF. DNA for the CDR3: TGTGCCATCAGAAACATAGCGTATGAGCAGTTCTTC.

There are a few counts of this clone. CDR3 amino acids: CASTERGTSGNTGELFF. CDR3 DNA sequence: TGTGCCAGCACTGAAAGGGGGACTAGCGGGAACACCGGGGAGCTGTTTTTT. The J gene is TRBJ2-2, the V gene TRBV12-5; 11 positions agree with TRBD2. This CDR3 is built from 17 residues. Germline V gene sequence: CDR1 LGHNT, CDR2 FRNRAP.